The clone carrying this TCR beta chain has a count of ten or more. Researchers took RNA transcripts and amplified the TCR beta CDR3 regions from them. A first-round RT-PCR of the TCR CDR3 used the HTBI primer set. Via MiXCR, TCRdb re-called the multiplex PCR reads, giving one row per CDR3 protein. This sample has a few hundred thousand distinct CDR3 sequences; less than 20% occur once, and the top ten carry about 7%. The sample is drawn from a study of T cells in Graves' hyperthyroidism and ophthalmopathy. Germline V gene data show CDR1 as MDHEN and CDR2 as SYDVKM. This CDR3 spans 15 amino acids. V was clipped by 0 bases and J by 0 bases, with 9 bases between them.

The gene calls are TRBV28 and TRBJ2-7; D assignment may be TRBD1 or TRBD2 (5 bases each). The TCR comes from a woman aged 30 to 39 with Graves' hyperthyroidism. The sequencing sample was made of blood. CDR3 DNA sequence: TGTGCCAGCAGTTTATGGGGGGACCGCTCCTACGAGCAGTACTTC. It encodes CASSLWGDRSYEQYF.